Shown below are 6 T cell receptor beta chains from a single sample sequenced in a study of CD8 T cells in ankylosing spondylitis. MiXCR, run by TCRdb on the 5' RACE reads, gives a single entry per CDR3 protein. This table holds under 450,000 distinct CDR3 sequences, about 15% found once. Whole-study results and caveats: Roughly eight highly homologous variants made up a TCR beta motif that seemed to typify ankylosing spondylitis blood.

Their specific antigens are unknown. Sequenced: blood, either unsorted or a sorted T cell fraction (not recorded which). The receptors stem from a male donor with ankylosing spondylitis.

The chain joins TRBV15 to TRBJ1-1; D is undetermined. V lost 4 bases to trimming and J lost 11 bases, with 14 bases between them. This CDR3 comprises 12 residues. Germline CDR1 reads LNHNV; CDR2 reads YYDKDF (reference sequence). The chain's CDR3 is CATSMAPLGAFF. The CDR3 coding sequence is TGTGCCACCAGCATGGCCCCCCTTGGGGCTTTCTTT. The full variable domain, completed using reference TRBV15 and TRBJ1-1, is DAMVIQNPRYQVTQFGKPVTLSCSQTLNHNVMYWYQQKSSQAPKLLFHYYDKDFNNEADTPDNFQSRRPNTSFCFLDIRSPGLGDTAMYLCATSMAPLGAFFGQGTRLTVV.

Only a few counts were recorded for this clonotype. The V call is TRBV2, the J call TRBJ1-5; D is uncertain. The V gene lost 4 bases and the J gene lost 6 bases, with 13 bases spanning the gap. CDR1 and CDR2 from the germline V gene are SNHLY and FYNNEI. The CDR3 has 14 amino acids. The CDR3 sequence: CASSGFLEGQPQHF. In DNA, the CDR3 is TGTGCCAGCAGTGGGTTTTTGGAGGGTCAGCCCCAGCATTTT.

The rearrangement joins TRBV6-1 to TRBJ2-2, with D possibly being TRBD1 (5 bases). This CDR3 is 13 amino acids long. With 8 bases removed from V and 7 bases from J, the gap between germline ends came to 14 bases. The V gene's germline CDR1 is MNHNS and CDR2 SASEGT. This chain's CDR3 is CASWPGQGGELFF. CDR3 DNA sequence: TGTGCCAGCTGGCCAGGGCAAGGCGGGGAGCTGTTTTTT.

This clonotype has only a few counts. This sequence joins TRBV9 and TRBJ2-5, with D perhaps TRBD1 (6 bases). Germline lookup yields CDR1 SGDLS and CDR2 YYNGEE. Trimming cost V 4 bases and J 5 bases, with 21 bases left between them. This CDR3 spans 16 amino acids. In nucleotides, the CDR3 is TGTGCCAGCAGCCAATCCCTGTGGGGGCAGGGTGAGACCCAGTACTTC. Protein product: CASSQSLWGQGETQYF.

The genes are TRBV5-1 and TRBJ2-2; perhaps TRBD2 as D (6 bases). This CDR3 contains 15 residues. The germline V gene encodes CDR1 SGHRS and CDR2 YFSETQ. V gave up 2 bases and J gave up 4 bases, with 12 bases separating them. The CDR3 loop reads CASSFAAGPTGELFF. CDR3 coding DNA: TGCGCCAGCAGCTTTGCGGCGGGACCCACCGGGGAGCTGTTTTTT.

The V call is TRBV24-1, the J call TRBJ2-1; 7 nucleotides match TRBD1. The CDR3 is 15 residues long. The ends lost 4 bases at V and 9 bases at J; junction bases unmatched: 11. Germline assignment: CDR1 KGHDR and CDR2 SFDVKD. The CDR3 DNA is TGTGCCACCAGTGAAGAGGGGGCGACTTTGGCTGAGCAGTTCTTC. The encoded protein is CATSEEGATLAEQFF.